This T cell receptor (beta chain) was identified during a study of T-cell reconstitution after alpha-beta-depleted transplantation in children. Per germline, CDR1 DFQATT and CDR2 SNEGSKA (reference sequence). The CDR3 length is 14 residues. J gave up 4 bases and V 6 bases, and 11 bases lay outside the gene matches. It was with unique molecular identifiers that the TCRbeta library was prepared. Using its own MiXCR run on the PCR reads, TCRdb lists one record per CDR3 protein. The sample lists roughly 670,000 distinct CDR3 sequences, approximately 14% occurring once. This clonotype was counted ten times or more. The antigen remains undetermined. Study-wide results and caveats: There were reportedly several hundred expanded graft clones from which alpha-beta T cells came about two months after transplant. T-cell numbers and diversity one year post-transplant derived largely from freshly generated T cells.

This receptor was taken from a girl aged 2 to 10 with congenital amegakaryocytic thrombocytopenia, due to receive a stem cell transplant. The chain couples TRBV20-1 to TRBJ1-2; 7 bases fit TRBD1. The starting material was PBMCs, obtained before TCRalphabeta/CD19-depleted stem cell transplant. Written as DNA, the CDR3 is TGCAGTGCCAGTCCGACAGGGAAGGGCTATGGCTACACCTTC. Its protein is CSASPTGKGYGYTF.